This T cell receptor beta chain was captured by sequencing in a study of T cell changes during pregnancy in multiple sclerosis (dated by TCRdb to between 2018 and 2021). About the investigation overall: The study looked at changes in the T cell repertoire across pregnancy in women with multiple sclerosis.

This clone was counted a few times. Its cognate antigen has yet to be identified. No much larger clone exists at a distance of one base, and base qualities are not known. Library method: the immunoSEQ multiplex PCR assay. This is the immuneACCESS table as TCRdb keeps it, with only in-frame sequences that have V and J called. A part of the clones is gone; compared with another copy, unresolved V genes explain less than half, and the rest is unexplained. The sample has some 60,000 clones on record, 91% of them singletons. Together, the top ten hold 3.6% of the sample. The TCR was taken from a female donor in good health, enrolled as a control in a pregnancy study. The sample in question was peripheral blood, obtained after pregnancy.

The CDR3 reads as follows: CSVDGRDGYTF. The nucleotide sequence is TGCAGCGTTGACGGGAGGGATGGCTACACCTTC. This receptor chain uses TRBV29-1 and TRBJ1-2, with no confidently assigned D gene. The junction shows trimming of 3 bases on V and 6 bases on J, plus 8 bases between the germline ends. Inclusive of the bounding cysteine and phenylalanine, the CDR3 is 11 residues long. Only the CDR3 portion is preserved as DNA: 33 bases, with reading frame beginning at the first base. The germline V gene yields SQVTM for CDR1 and ANQGSEA for CDR2.